These T cell receptor beta chains were read from a single sample in a study of CD8+ T cells in alopecia areata. The method was immunoSEQ multiplex PCR; TCRdb's version includes in-frame clones alone and lacks a portion of them. The data show 110,000 or so clones, roughly two fifths seen once. The specimen sequenced was CD4+ T cells sorted from blood. These receptors originate from a human donor with alopecia areata. Both conserved end residues are part of each CDR3. The D gene is left open where the match is weak. Size is stated for part of the rows, as once, few or many counts, or as a class when the clone is expanded.

V	length	size	D	J	CDR3	DNA
TRBV5-1	17	-	-	TRBJ2-1	CASSFTTPGRGADEQFF	TGCGCCAGCAGCTTCACCACCCCGGGTAGGGGGGCGGATGAGCAGTTCTTC
TRBV29-1	12	few	-	TRBJ1-2	CSARNRNYGYTF	TGCAGCGCTCGGAACAGGAACTATGGCTACACCTTC
TRBV29-1	13	-	TRBD1	TRBJ1-3	CSIQGQGGNTIYF	TGCAGCATTCAAGGACAGGGCGGAAACACCATATATTTT
TRBV23-1	15	-	TRBD2	TRBJ2-7	CASSPPSGSGYEQYF	TGCGCCAGCAGTCCGCCTAGCGGGAGTGGTTACGAGCAGTACTTC
TRBV7-2	16	few	-	TRBJ2-5	CASSLRSLAPRGTQYF	TGTGCCAGCAGCTTAAGGTCGCTAGCCCCTCGAGGGACCCAGTACTTC
TRBV5-1	14	-	-	TRBJ2-3	CASSFGQITDTQYF	TGCGCCAGCAGCTTCGGACAGATCACAGATACGCAGTATTTT
TRBV29-1	15	few	-	TRBJ2-4	CSVELDSARGNIQYF	TGCAGCGTTGAACTCGATAGCGCGAGGGGGAACATTCAGTACTTC
TRBV5-4	13	few	TRBD1	TRBJ2-1	CADGQGPTDEQFF	TGTGCCGACGGACAGGGACCTACGGATGAGCAGTTCTTC
TRBV6-5	13	-	-	TRBJ1-2	CASSFLDIRGYTF	TGTGCCAGCAGTTTCCTGGACATCCGTGGCTACACCTTC
TRBV15	16	-	TRBD1	TRBJ2-7	CATSRERTGGSYEQYF	TGTGCCACCAGCAGAGAACGGACAGGGGGGAGCTACGAGCAGTACTTC
TRBV6-5	11	-	-	TRBJ2-1	CASIGICEQFF	TGTGCCAGCATAGGGATTTGTGAGCAGTTCTTC
TRBV14	13	few	-	TRBJ2-3	CASSPGGAVTQYF	TGTGCCAGCAGCCCCGGCGGGGCAGTGACGCAGTATTTT
TRBV20-1	11	few	-	TRBJ2-7	CSARSGDEQYF	TGCAGTGCTAGATCCGGGGACGAGCAGTACTTC
TRBV2	13	-	TRBD1	TRBJ2-2	CASGQGFTGELFF	TGTGCCAGTGGACAGGGGTTCACCGGGGAGCTGTTTTTT
TRBV7-6	14	few	-	TRBJ1-5	CASSLIKGNQPQHF	TGTGCCAGCAGCTTAATCAAGGGCAATCAGCCCCAGCATTTT
TRBV7-3	13	-	TRBD1	TRBJ1-2	CASSSGTGVGYTF	TGTGCCAGCAGCAGCGGGACAGGGGTTGGCTACACCTTC
TRBV6-1	13	-	-	TRBJ1-6	CASKTDSSSPLHF	TGTGCCAGCAAGACGGATTCTAGTTCACCCCTCCACTTT
TRBV5-1	14	-	-	TRBJ2-2	CASSEGQQTGELFF	TGCGCCAGCAGCGAAGGCCAACAGACCGGGGAGCTGTTTTTT
TRBV29-1	13	few	TRBD2	TRBJ2-1	CSAPSSGYNEQFF	TGCAGCGCCCCGTCTAGCGGATACAATGAGCAGTTCTTC
TRBV29-1	17	-	TRBD2	TRBJ2-1	CSAKTREGLDSYNEQFF	TGCAGCGCTAAAACCCGGGAGGGACTAGACTCCTACAATGAGCAGTTCTTC
TRBV6-5	15	-	-	TRBJ2-1	CASSSPGVSYNEQFF	TGTGCCAGCAGTTCCCCCGGGGTCTCCTACAATGAGCAGTTCTTC
TRBV30	14	-	-	TRBJ2-1	CAWSKLSSYNEQFF	TGTGCCTGGAGTAAATTGAGCTCCTACAATGAGCAGTTCTTC
TRBV4-3	15	-	-	TRBJ1-2	CASSRDRAYNYGYTF	TGCGCCAGCAGCCGTGACAGAGCCTATAACTATGGCTACACCTTC
TRBV4-3	14	few	-	TRBJ1-1	CASSQGQLNTEAFF	TGCGCCAGCAGCCAAGGACAGTTGAACACTGAAGCTTTCTTT
TRBV5-1	14	few	TRBD1	TRBJ2-1	CASSLGRQGVEQFF	TGCGCCAGCAGCTTAGGGAGACAGGGCGTCGAGCAGTTCTTC
TRBV15	12	few	-	TRBJ1-5	CATSRATSPQHF	TGTGCCACCAGCCGGGCCACCTCGCCCCAGCATTTT
TRBV5-1	14	-	-	TRBJ2-7	CASSLAGDRYEQYF	TGCGCCAGCAGCTTGGCCGGGGACCGCTACGAGCAGTACTTC
TRBV28	15	-	TRBD1	TRBJ1-5	CASSFGTGFYQPQHF	TGTGCCAGCAGTTTTGGGACAGGGTTCTATCAGCCCCAGCATTTT
TRBV27	15	-	-	TRBJ2-7	CASSLSVRGFYEQYF	TGTGCCAGCAGTTTATCGGTTCGGGGATTCTACGAGCAGTACTTC
TRBV29-1	13	few	-	TRBJ1-5	CSAGEMVNQPQHF	TGCAGCGCTGGAGAAATGGTTAATCAGCCCCAGCATTTT
TRBV7-9	14	few	-	TRBJ2-3	CASSLVADTDTQYF	TGTGCCAGCAGCTTAGTGGCAGACACAGATACGCAGTATTTT
TRBV4-3	11	few	-	TRBJ2-1	CASSHLNEQFF	TGCGCCAGCAGCCACCTCAATGAGCAGTTCTTC
TRBV7-2	15	-	-	TRBJ2-5	CASSLGGTYQETQYF	TGTGCCAGCAGCTTAGGTGGGACGTACCAAGAGACCCAGTACTTC
TRBV30	16	-	-	TRBJ1-2	CAWSVPGTPREYGYTF	TGTGCCTGGAGTGTCCCCGGGACTCCCAGAGAGTATGGCTACACCTTC
TRBV29-1	13	-	-	TRBJ1-1	CSVAGSMNTEAFF	TGCAGCGTTGCTGGGAGCATGAACACTGAAGCTTTCTTT
TRBV29-1	13	-	-	TRBJ2-3	CSHAEVNTDTQYF	TGCAGTCACGCGGAAGTAAACACAGATACGCAGTATTTT
TRBV5-1	15	-	TRBD2	TRBJ2-1	CASSSQGGGADEQFF	TGCGCCAGCAGCTCGCAGGGCGGGGGGGCCGATGAGCAGTTCTTC
TRBV30	11	once	-	TRBJ2-1	CAWSGMGEQFF	TGTGCCTGGAGCGGAATGGGTGAGCAGTTCTTC
TRBV30	14	-	-	TRBJ2-7	CAWSPTISAYEQYF	TGTGCCTGGAGTCCTACAATATCGGCCTACGAGCAGTACTTC
TRBV7-2	15	-	-	TRBJ2-2	CASSLAGHRSGELFF	TGTGCCAGCAGCTTAGCGGGCCACAGATCCGGGGAGCTGTTTTTT
TRBV7-9	11	few	-	TRBJ2-5	CASSSQETQYF	TGTGCCAGCAGCTCGCAAGAGACCCAGTACTTC
TRBV29-1	14	-	-	TRBJ2-3	CSVPPGGNTDTQYF	TGCAGCGTCCCCCCAGGAGGGAACACAGATACGCAGTATTTT
TRBV29-1	13	few	TRBD2	TRBJ2-7	CSVGNSGSGWQYF	TGCAGCGTTGGTAATAGCGGGAGCGGCTGGCAGTACTTC
TRBV9	16	many	-	TRBJ2-1	CASSVGRFPLYNEQFF	TGTGCCAGCAGCGTAGGAAGGTTCCCTCTTTACAATGAGCAGTTCTTC
TRBV30	15	few	TRBD2	TRBJ2-2	CAWDSGRVDTGELFF	TGTGCCTGGGATAGCGGGAGAGTTGACACCGGGGAGCTGTTTTTT
TRBV30	17	-	TRBD2	TRBJ2-7	CAWSAPLAGRSPYEQYF	TGTGCCTGGAGTGCCCCTCTCGCCGGGAGGTCCCCCTACGAGCAGTACTTC
TRBV28	11	few	-	TRBJ2-5	CASSSVIGAYF	TGTGCCAGCAGTTCGGTCATTGGCGCGTACTTC
TRBV11-2	15	-	-	TRBJ2-7	CASSLVGGLTVEQYF	TGTGCCAGCAGCTTAGTCGGCGGGTTAACGGTCGAGCAGTACTTC
TRBV29-1	13	few	-	TRBJ2-1	CRVEASSYNEQFF	TGCAGAGTTGAGGCTAGCTCCTACAATGAGCAGTTCTTC
TRBV29-1	16	-	TRBD2	TRBJ2-1	CSVAPVLAGVYNEQFF	TGCAGCGTTGCCCCGGTGCTAGCGGGAGTATACAATGAGCAGTTCTTC
TRBV29-1	11	-	-	TRBJ1-1	CSAQMNTEAFF	TGCAGCGCCCAGATGAACACTGAAGCTTTCTTT
TRBV28	14	-	-	TRBJ1-5	CASSLGALNQPQHF	TGTGCCAGCAGTTTAGGGGCCCTCAATCAGCCCCAGCATTTT
TRBV30	16	-	-	TRBJ1-5	CAWSRPGLLRNQPQHF	TGTGCCTGGAGTCGACCCGGGCTTTTAAGAAATCAGCCCCAGCATTTT
TRBV6-7	13	-	-	TRBJ2-7	CASIGSRAGEQYF	TGTGCCAGCATAGGGTCCCGGGCGGGCGAGCAGTACTTC
TRBV7-2	15	-	-	TRBJ1-2	CASSTRATANYGYTF	TGTGCCAGCAGCACCCGGGCCACGGCTAACTATGGCTACACCTTC
TRBV4-1	15	-	-	TRBJ2-3	CASSQVGQGTDTQYF	TGCGCCAGCAGCCAAGTGGGGCAGGGGACAGATACGCAGTATTTT